This TCR beta chain appears in the sequencing data of a study of technical replicates of blood from a handful of donors. Profiling relied on immunoSEQ multiplex PCR, and the TCRdb table lists in-frame clones only, not all of them. Among some 70,000 clones listed, 70% to 90% were seen once. Material for sequencing was PBMCs. The sequence came from a human donor in good health. Some clones in this sample may be carry-over from other donors' samples.

The CDR3 region is CASSPYTSGANVLTF. DNA for the CDR3: TGCGCCAGCAGCCCGTACACCTCTGGGGCCAACGTCCTGACTTTC. The J gene is TRBJ2-6, the V gene TRBV4-3; D ambiguous. The germline V gene has CDR1 LGHNA and CDR2 YSLEER. V lost 4 bases, J lost 0 bases, and 7 bases lay in between. The CDR3 sequence is 15 residues long.